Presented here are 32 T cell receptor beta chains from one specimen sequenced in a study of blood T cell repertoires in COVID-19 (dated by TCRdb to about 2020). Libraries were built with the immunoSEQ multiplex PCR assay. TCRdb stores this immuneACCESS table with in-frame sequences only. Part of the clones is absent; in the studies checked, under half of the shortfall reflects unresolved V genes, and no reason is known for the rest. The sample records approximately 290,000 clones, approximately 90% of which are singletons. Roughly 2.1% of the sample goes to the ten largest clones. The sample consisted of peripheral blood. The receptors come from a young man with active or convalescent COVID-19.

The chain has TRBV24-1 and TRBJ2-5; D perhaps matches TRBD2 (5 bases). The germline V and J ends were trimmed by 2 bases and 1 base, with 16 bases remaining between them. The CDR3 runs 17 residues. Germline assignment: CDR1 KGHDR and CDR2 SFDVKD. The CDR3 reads CATSDSHFGESQETQYF. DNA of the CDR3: TGTGCCACCAGTGATTCACACTTCGGGGAAAGCCAAGAGACCCAGTACTTC.

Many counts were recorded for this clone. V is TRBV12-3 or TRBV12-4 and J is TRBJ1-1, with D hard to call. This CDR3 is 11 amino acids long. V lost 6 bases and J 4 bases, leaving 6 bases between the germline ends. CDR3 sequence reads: CASRLSTEAFF. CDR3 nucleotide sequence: TGTGCCAGCAGACTTTCCACTGAAGCTTTCTTT.

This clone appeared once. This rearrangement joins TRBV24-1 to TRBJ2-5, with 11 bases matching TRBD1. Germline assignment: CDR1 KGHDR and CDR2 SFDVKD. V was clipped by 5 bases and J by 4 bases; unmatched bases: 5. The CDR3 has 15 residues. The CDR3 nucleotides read TGTGCCACCAGTGGTGGACAGGGGGCGGGAGAGACCCAGTACTTC. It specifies CATSGGQGAGETQYF.

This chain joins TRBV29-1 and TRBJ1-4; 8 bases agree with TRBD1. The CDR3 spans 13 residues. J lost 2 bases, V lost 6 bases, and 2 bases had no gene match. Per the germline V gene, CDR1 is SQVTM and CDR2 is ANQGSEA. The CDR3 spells CSVAGGTNEKLFF. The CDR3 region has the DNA TGCAGCGTCGCAGGGGGCACTAATGAAAAACTGTTTTTT.

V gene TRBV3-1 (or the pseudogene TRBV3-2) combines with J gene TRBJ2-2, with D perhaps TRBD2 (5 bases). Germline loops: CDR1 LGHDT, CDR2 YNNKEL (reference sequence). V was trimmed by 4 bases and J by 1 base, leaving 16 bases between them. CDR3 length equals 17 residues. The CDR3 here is CASSPLLNSGNTGELFF. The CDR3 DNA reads TGTGCCAGCAGCCCTCTTCTAAACAGCGGGAACACCGGGGAGCTGTTTTTT.

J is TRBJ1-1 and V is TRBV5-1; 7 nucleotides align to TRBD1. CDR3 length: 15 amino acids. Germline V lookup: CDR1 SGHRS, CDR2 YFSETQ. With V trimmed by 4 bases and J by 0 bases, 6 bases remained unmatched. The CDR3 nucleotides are TGCGCCAGCAGCGGGTCGACAGGGATGAACACTGAAGCTTTCTTT. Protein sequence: CASSGSTGMNTEAFF. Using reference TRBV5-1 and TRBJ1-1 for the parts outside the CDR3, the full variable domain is KAGVTQTPRYLIKTRGQQVTLSCSPISGHRSVSWYQQTPGQGLQFLFEYFSETQRNKGNFPGRFSGRQFSNSRSEMNVSTLELGDSALYLCASSGSTGMNTEAFFGQGTRLTVV.

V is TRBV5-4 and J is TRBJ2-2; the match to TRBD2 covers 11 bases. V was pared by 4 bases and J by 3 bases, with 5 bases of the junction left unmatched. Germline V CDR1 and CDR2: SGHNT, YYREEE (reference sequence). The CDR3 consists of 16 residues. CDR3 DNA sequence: TGTGCCAGCAGCCGTAGCGGGAGGGTGGACACCGGGGAGCTGTTTTTT. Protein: CASSRSGRVDTGELFF. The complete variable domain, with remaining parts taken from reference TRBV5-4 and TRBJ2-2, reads ETGVTQSPTHLIKTRGQQVTLRCSSQSGHNTVSWYQQALGQGPQFIFQYYREEENGRGNFPPRFSGLQFPNYSSELNVNALELDDSALYLCASSRSGRVDTGELFFGEGSRLTVL.

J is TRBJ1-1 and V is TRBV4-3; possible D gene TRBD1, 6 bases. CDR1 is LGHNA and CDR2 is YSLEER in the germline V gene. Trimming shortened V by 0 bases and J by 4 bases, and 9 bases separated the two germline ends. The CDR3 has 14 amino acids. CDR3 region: CASSQEQGSTEAFF. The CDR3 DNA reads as TGCGCCAGCAGCCAAGAGCAGGGGTCCACTGAAGCTTTCTTT.

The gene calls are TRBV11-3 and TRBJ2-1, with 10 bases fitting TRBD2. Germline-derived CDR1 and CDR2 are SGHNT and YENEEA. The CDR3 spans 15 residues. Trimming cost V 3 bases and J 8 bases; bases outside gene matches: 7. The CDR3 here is CASSLASGRADEQFF. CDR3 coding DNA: TGTGCCAGCAGCTTGGCGAGCGGGAGGGCGGATGAGCAGTTCTTC.

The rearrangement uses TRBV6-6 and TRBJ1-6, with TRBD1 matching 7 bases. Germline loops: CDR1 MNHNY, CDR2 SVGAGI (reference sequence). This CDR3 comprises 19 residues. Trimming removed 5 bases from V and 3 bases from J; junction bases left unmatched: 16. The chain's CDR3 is CASSPDTPQGFDYNSPLHF. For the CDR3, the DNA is TGTGCCAGCAGTCCGGACACGCCACAGGGGTTCGACTATAATTCACCCCTCCACTTT.

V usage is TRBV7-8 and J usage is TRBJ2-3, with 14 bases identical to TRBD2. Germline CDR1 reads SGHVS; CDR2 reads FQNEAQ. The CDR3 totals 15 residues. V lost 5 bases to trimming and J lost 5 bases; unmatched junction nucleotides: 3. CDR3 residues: CASSRLAGGIDTQYF. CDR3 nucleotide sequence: TGTGCCAGCAGCCGACTAGCGGGGGGGATAGATACGCAGTATTTT.

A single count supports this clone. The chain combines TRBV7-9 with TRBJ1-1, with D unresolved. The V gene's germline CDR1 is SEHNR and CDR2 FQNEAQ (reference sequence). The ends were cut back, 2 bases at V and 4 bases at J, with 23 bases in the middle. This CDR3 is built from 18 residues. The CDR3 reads CASSLMPPLAGGSTEAFF. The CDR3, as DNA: TGTGCCAGCAGCTTAATGCCACCGTTGGCTGGCGGTAGCACTGAAGCTTTCTTT. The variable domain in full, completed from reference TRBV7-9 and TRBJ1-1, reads DTGVSQNPRHKITKRGQNVTFRCDPISEHNRLYWYRQTLGQGPEFLTYFQNEAQLEKSRLLSDRFSAERPKGSFSTLEIQRTEQGDSAMYLCASSLMPPLAGGSTEAFFGQGTRLTVV.

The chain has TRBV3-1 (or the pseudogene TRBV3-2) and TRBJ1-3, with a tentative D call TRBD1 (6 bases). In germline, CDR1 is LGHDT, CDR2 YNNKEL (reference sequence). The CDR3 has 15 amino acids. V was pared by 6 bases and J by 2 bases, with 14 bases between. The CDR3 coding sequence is TGTGCCAGCAGTCCCTTGACAGGCACTGGAAACACCATATATTTT. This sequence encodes CASSPLTGTGNTIYF.

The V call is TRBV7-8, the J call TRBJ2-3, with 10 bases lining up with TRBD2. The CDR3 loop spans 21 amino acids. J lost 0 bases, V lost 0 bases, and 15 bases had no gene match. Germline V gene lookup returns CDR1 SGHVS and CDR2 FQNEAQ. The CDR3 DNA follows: TGTGCCAGCAGCTTAGCGCCGTACGTAGCGGGGGGTCGGTTAAGCACAGATACGCAGTATTTT. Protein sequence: CASSLAPYVAGGRLSTDTQYF. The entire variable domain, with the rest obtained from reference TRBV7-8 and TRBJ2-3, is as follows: GAGVSQSPRYKVAKRGQDVALRCDPISGHVSLFWYQQALGQGPEFLTYFQNEAQLDKSGLPSDRFFAERPEGSVSTLKIQRTQQEDSAVYLCASSLAPYVAGGRLSTDTQYFGPGTRLTVL.

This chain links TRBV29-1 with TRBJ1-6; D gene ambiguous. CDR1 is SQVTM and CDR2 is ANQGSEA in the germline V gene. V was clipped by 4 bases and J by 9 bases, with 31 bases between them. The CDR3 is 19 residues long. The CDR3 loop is CSVVGEGGKSPPVTSPLHF. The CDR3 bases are TGCAGCGTTGTAGGAGAGGGAGGTAAGAGTCCTCCAGTTACTTCACCCCTCCACTTT.

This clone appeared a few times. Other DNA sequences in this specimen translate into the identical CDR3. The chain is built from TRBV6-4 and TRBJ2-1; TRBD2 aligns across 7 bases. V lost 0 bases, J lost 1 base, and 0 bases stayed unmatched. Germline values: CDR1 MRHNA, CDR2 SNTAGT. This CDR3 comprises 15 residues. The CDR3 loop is CASSDSAGSYNEQFF. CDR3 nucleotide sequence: TGTGCCAGCAGTGACTCAGCGGGGTCCTACAATGAGCAGTTCTTC.

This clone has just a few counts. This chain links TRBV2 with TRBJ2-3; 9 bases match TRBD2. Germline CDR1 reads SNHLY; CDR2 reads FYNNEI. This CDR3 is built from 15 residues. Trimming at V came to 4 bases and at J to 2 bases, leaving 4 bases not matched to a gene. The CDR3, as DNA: TGTGCCAGCAGTGGGCTAGCGGGAATCACAGATACGCAGTATTTT. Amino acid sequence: CASSGLAGITDTQYF.

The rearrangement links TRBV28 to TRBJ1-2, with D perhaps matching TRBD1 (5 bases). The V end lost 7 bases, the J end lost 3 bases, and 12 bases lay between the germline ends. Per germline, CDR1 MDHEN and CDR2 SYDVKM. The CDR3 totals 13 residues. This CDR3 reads CASTSGYDYGYTF. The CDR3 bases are TGTGCCAGCACCTCAGGGTACGACTATGGCTACACCTTC.

The CDR3: CASTLGRVGEQYF. In DNA, the CDR3 is TGTGCCAGCACCCTAGGGCGGGTGGGCGAGCAGTACTTC. V gene TRBV5-4 combines with J gene TRBJ2-7; a possible D gene is TRBD2 (5 bases). CDR1 SGHNT and CDR2 YYREEE come from the germline V gene (reference sequence). Trimming removed 6 bases at V and 6 bases at J, with 16 bases between. This CDR3 contains 13 residues.

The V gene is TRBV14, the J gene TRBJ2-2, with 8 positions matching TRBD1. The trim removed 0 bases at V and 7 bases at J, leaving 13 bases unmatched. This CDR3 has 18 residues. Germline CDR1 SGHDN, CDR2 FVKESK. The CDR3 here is CASSQDPRTGKFVGELFF. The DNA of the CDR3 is TGTGCCAGCAGCCAAGATCCTAGGACAGGGAAGTTTGTCGGGGAGCTGTTTTTT. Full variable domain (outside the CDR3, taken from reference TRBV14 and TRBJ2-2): EAGVTQFPSHSVIEKGQTVTLRCDPISGHDNLYWYRRVMGKEIKFLLHFVKESKQDESGMPNNRFLAERTGGTYSTLKVQPAELEDSGVYFCASSQDPRTGKFVGELFFGEGSRLTVL.

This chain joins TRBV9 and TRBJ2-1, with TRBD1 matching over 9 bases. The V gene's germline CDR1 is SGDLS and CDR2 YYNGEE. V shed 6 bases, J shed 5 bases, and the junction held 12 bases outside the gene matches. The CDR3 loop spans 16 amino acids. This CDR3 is CASIRKSDRGNNEQFF. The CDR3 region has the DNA TGTGCCAGCATTCGAAAATCGGACAGGGGAAACAATGAGCAGTTCTTC.

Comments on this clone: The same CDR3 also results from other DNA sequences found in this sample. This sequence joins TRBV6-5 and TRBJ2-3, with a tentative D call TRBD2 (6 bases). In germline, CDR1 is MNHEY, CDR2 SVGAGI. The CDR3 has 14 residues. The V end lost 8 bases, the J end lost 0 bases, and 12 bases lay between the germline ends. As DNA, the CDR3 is TGTGCCAGCGAGGGAGGAACTAGCACAGATACGCAGTATTTT. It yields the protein CASEGGTSTDTQYF.

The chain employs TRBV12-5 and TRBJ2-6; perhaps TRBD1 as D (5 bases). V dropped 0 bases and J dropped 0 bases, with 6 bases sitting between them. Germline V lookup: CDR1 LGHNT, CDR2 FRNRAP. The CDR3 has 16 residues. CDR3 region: CASGLVQVSGANVLTF. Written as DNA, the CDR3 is TGTGCTAGTGGTTTGGTACAGGTCTCTGGGGCCAACGTCCTGACTTTC. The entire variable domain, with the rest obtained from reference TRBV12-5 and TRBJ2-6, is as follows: DARVTQTPRHKVTEMGQEVTMRCQPILGHNTVFWYRQTMMQGLELLAYFRNRAPLDDSGMPKDRFSAEMPDATLATLKIQPSEPRDSAVYFCASGLVQVSGANVLTFGAGSRLTVL.

Here the CDR3 DNA reads TGTGCCAGCAGCTTAGGAGGTGGGCAGGGGGCCTACGAGCAGTACTTC. Translating gives CASSLGGGQGAYEQYF. The chain recombines TRBV7-9 with TRBJ2-7; TRBD1 matches at 7 bases. Germline V gives CDR1 SEHNR, CDR2 FQNEAQ (reference sequence). Trimming removed 1 base from V and 2 bases from J; junction bases left unmatched: 8. This CDR3 has 16 residues.

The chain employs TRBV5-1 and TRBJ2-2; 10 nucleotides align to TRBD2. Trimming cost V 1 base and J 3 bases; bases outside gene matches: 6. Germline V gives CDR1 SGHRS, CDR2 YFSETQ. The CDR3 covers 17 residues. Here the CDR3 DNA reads TGCGCCAGCAGCTTGTCTAGCGGGGGTTTGGACACCGGGGAGCTGTTTTTT. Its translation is CASSLSSGGLDTGELFF. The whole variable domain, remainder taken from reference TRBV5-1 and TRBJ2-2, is KAGVTQTPRYLIKTRGQQVTLSCSPISGHRSVSWYQQTPGQGLQFLFEYFSETQRNKGNFPGRFSGRQFSNSRSEMNVSTLELGDSALYLCASSLSSGGLDTGELFFGEGSRLTVL.

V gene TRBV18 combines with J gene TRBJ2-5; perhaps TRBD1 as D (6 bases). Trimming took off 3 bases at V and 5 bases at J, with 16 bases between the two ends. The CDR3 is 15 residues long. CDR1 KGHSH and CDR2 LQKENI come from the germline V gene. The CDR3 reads CASSPGEGQRETQYF. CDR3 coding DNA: TGTGCCAGCTCACCCGGGGAAGGACAGAGGGAGACCCAGTACTTC.

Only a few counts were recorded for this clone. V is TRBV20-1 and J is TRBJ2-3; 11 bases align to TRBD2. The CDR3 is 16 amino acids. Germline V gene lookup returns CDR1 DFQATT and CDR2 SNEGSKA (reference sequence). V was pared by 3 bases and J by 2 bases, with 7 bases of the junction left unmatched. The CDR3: CSASILAGAVTDTQYF. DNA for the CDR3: TGCAGTGCTAGTATACTAGCGGGGGCCGTCACAGATACGCAGTATTTT.

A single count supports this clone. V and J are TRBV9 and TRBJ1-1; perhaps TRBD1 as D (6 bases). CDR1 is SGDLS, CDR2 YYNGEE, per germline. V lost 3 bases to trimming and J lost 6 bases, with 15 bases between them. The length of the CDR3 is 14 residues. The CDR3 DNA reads TGTGCCAGCAGCGCATACGACAGGTCACCTGAAGCTTTCTTT. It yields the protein CASSAYDRSPEAFF.

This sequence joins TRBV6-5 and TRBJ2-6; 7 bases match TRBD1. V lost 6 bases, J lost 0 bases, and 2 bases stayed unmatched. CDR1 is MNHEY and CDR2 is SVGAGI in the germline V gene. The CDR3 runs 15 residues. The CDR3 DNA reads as TGTGCCAGCAGAAGGGGGCCCTCTGGGGCCAACGTCCTGACTTTC. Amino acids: CASRRGPSGANVLTF.

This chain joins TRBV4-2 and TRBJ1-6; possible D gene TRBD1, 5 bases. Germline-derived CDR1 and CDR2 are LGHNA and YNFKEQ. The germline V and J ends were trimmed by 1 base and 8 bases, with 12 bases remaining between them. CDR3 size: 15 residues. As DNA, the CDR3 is TGTGCCAGCAGCCAAGCAGGGTTTGGGGATTCACCCCTCCACTTT. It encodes CASSQAGFGDSPLHF.

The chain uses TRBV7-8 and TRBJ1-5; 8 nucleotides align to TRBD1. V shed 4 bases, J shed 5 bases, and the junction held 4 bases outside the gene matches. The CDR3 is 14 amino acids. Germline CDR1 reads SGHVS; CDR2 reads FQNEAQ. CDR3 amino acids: CASSSRQGYQPQHF. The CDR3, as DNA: TGTGCCAGCAGCTCCCGACAGGGGTATCAGCCCCAGCATTTT.

CDR3 nucleotides: TGTGCCAGCAGTTTAGGCGGGGGTGGCTACACCTTC. Encoded protein: CASSLGGGGYTF. This chain joins TRBV27 and TRBJ1-2, with D possibly being TRBD1 (5 bases). Trimming pared 2 bases from V and 7 bases from J, leaving 8 bases between. Germline V gene sequence: CDR1 MNHEY, CDR2 SMNVEV (reference sequence). The CDR3 loop spans 12 amino acids.